This TCR beta chain came from a study of blood T cell repertoires in COVID-19. The wider study: Donors in the United States, Italy and Spain gave samples during acute or convalescent COVID-19. From T cells, B-cell-depleted T cells, or PBMCs came the material, which was cDNA or gDNA.

Authors' processing steps: Cell counts per sample came from amplifying reference gene primers. Clones were read by immunoSEQ multiplex PCR, and TCRdb kept only the in-frame ones, dropping some. Clone size and the V and J calls come from that table; the DNA yielded D and trimming. The sample contains some 70,000 clones, about nine tenths of which appear only once. Sequencing was done on a sample of peripheral blood. The clonotype was recovered from a woman between 70 and 85 years old with acute or convalescent COVID-19.

Here the CDR3 reads CASSLESRANSPLHF. CDR3 coding DNA: TGTGCCAGCAGCTTAGAGTCCAGGGCTAATTCACCCCTCCACTTT. The V call is TRBV7-2, the J call TRBJ1-6, with D possibly TRBD1 on 5 matching bases. The CDR3 loop spans 15 amino acids. With 1 base removed from V and 6 bases from J, the gap between germline ends came to 10 bases. The germline V gene encodes CDR1 SGHTA and CDR2 FQGNSA.